The clone carrying this T cell receptor beta chain has ten or more counts. Its cognate antigen is unknown. The V gene lost 4 bases and the J gene lost 0 bases, with 14 bases spanning the gap. This CDR3 has 16 residues. The germline gives CDR1 KGHDR, CDR2 SFDVKD. TCR beta VDJ and CDR3 profiles were obtained from a genomic DNA template. Using its own MiXCR run on the reads, TCRdb lists one record per CDR3 protein. The sample lists about 470,000 distinct CDR3 sequences, under 40% seen once, with roughly 0.8% in the top ten. Patients chosen for sequencing had shown CD8+CD57+ cell expansion by flow cytometry. The sample originates from a study of CD8+CD57+ T cells in acquired aplastic anemia. The overall study: Mean DNA quantity obtained from sorted CD4+ and CD8+ cells was approximately 3 ug.

Study-wide points: Between the patient and control groups, CD8+ Simpson's diversity did not differ significantly. Overlap between patients and controls comprised twenty-nine CD8+ CDR3 sequences.

The chain recombines TRBV24-1 with TRBJ1-1; unclear D gene. The sample taken for sequencing was sorted CD4+, CD8+, or CD8+CD57+ T cells (not recorded which) from PBMCs. This receptor was identified in a human donor with aplastic anemia. The CDR3 sequence: CATSDSSQTLNTEAFF. The DNA of the CDR3 is TGTGCCACCAGTGACTCTTCACAGACGTTGAACACTGAAGCTTTCTTT.